Listed here is a single TCR beta chain. What it binds is unknown. This sample is drawn from a study of T cell clonotyping in hematopoietic cell transplantation. The V gene's germline CDR1 is GTSNPN and CDR2 SVGIG (reference sequence). The ends were cut back, 4 bases at V and 9 bases at J, with 12 bases in the middle. The CDR3 sequence is 12 residues long. Here immunoSEQ multiplex PCR was the method, and the copy in TCRdb shows in-frame clones only, minus some. The table includes approximately 11,000 clones, 40% to 65% detected once. Study outcomes and limitations: Broader posttransplant TCR repertoire diversity was predicted by graft donor and pretransplant recipient Inverse Simpson Index values. After transplant, recipient diversity fell while pathologically expanded clonotypes grew through day 180.

The rearrangement joins TRBV30 to TRBJ2-2; D is ambiguous. The starting material was peripheral blood mononuclear cells, obtained 100 days after allogeneic stem cell transplant. This clonotype was obtained from a female patient aged 45-65 years who had an allogeneic stem cell transplant from an unrelated donor, so the T cells may come from the graft donor. Some clones in this sample may be carry-over from other donors' samples. CDR3 in amino acids: CAWIRLNRELFF. CDR3 bases: TGTGCCTGGATACGACTCAACCGGGAGCTGTTTTTT.